The 14 T cell receptor beta chains below come from one sample, sequenced in a study of blood T cell repertoires in COVID-19. Sequencing was performed with immunoSEQ multiplex PCR; in TCRdb, only in-frame clones are kept and a portion is missing. The profile shows approximately 71,000 clones, about nine tenths of them singletons. The sequenced sample was peripheral blood. These receptors were taken from a young woman with acute or convalescent COVID-19.

The V and J genes are TRBV27 and TRBJ1-5; 8 bases line up with TRBD1. The germline gives CDR1 MNHEY, CDR2 SMNVEV (reference sequence). The CDR3 loop spans 14 amino acids. The V and J ends lost 2 bases and 4 bases, in that order; junction bases with no gene match: 1. CDR3 bases: TGTGCCAGCAGTTTAAGACAGGGGAATCAGCCCCAGCATTTT. Translation gives CASSLRQGNQPQHF.

The DNA for the CDR3 is TGCGCCAGCAGCCTCCGGGACTCACGAACTAGCACAGATACGCAGTATTTT. Its protein product is CASSLRDSRTSTDTQYF. The genes are TRBV5-1 and TRBJ2-3, with a weak D call TRBD2 (6 bases). V shed 4 bases and J shed 0 bases, with 18 bases lying between them. CDR1 SGHRS and CDR2 YFSETQ come from the germline V gene. The CDR3 length is 17 residues.

The genes are TRBV11-2 and TRBJ1-4; perhaps TRBD1 as D (5 bases). The CDR3 is 14 amino acids. Between the trimmed V and J ends, which lost 5 bases and 8 bases, there was a span of 15 bases. Per the germline V gene, CDR1 is SGHAT and CDR2 is FQNNGV. CDR3 sequence: CASSLRVAREKLFF. CDR3 bases: TGTGCCAGCAGCCTCAGGGTTGCTCGAGAAAAACTGTTTTTT.

The chain combines TRBV3-1 (or the pseudogene TRBV3-2) with TRBJ1-1; 9 bases agree with TRBD1. The CDR3 is 14 residues long. Trimming removed 4 bases from V and 5 bases from J; junction bases left unmatched: 5. Germline V gene data show CDR1 as LGHDT and CDR2 as YNNKEL (reference sequence). CDR3 protein: CASSLRTGETEAFF. Here the CDR3 DNA reads TGTGCCAGCAGCCTCCGGACAGGGGAAACTGAAGCTTTCTTT.

The V gene is TRBV28, the J gene TRBJ1-2; TRBD1 agrees at 8 bases. This CDR3 has 12 amino acids. Looked up from germline, CDR1 is MDHEN and CDR2 is SYDVKM. Germline trimming cut 6 bases from V and 6 bases from J; bases unmatched to any gene: 3. The CDR3 spells CASRETGDGYTF. In nucleotides, the CDR3 is TGTGCCAGCAGGGAGACAGGGGATGGCTACACCTTC.

The V and J genes are TRBV2 and TRBJ2-3; 9 nucleotides agree with TRBD2. The CDR3 runs 15 residues. V shed 4 bases, J shed 3 bases, and the junction held 5 bases outside the gene matches. Germline CDR1 SNHLY, CDR2 FYNNEI. The CDR3 spells CASSVRSGSTDTQYF. DNA of the CDR3: TGTGCCAGCAGTGTACGTAGCGGGAGTACAGATACGCAGTATTTT.

This chain links TRBV19 with TRBJ2-5; 9 bases match TRBD1. CDR3 length: 18 residues. Per the germline V gene, CDR1 is LNHDA and CDR2 is SQIVND (reference sequence). V was pared by 4 bases and J by 4 bases, with 16 bases of the junction left unmatched. In DNA, the CDR3 is TGTGCCAGTAGTAGTATAGTTCTCAGGACAGGGGAGAGAGAGACCCAGTACTTC. Translated, it gives CASSSIVLRTGERETQYF.

This chain joins TRBV14 and TRBJ2-2; the D is unclear. The CDR3 runs to 13 residues. The germline V gene encodes CDR1 SGHDN and CDR2 FVKESK. The V end lost 3 bases, the J end lost 3 bases, and 5 bases lay between the germline ends. CDR3 sequence (DNA): TGTGCCAGCAGCCACTTATACACCGGGGAGCTGTTTTTT. Protein sequence: CASSHLYTGELFF.

This chain joins TRBV28 and TRBJ1-4, with 7 bases aligning to TRBD1. Trimming cost V 3 bases and J 14 bases; bases outside gene matches: 6. CDR3 length: 12 amino acids. Germline CDR1 reads MDHEN; CDR2 reads SYDVKM. In DNA, the CDR3 is TGTGCCAGCAGTTTGTTAACAGGGGATCTGTTTTTT. Translated: CASSLLTGDLFF.

In this sample, this clone turned up a few times. The V gene is TRBV2, the J gene TRBJ1-2; perhaps TRBD1 as D (5 bases). Germline values: CDR1 SNHLY, CDR2 FYNNEI. Trimming took off 6 bases at V and 6 bases at J, with 17 bases between the two ends. The length of the CDR3 is 14 residues. The CDR3 DNA reads TGTGCCAGCAGAGCAGGGTCAGGTCAAGATGGCTACACCTTC. It yields the protein CASRAGSGQDGYTF.

The chain carries TRBV5-1 and TRBJ1-1, with D possibly TRBD1 on 5 matching bases. The CDR3 has 18 residues. The germline V gene has CDR1 SGHRS and CDR2 YFSETQ. Trimming removed 1 base at V and 6 bases at J, with 25 bases between. CDR3 DNA: TGCGCCAGCAGCTTGCATACCCTCGATAACAGTCAGGGCGCTGAAGCTTTCTTT. It is translated as CASSLHTLDNSQGAEAFF. Full variable domain (rest looked up from reference TRBV5-1 and TRBJ1-1): KAGVTQTPRYLIKTRGQQVTLSCSPISGHRSVSWYQQTPGQGLQFLFEYFSETQRNKGNFPGRFSGRQFSNSRSEMNVSTLELGDSALYLCASSLHTLDNSQGAEAFFGQGTRLTVV.

The chain recombines TRBV5-4 with TRBJ2-6; TRBD2 is a possible D gene (6 bases). V shed 2 bases and J shed 2 bases, with 17 bases lying between them. CDR1 and CDR2 (germline): SGHNT, YYREEE (reference sequence). This CDR3 comprises 18 residues. In DNA form, the CDR3 reads TGTGCCAGCAGCTTCCGGGGGAGAGGGCGCCCTGGGGCCAACGTCCTGACTTTC. Translating gives CASSFRGRGRPGANVLTF.

The chain recombines TRBV7-2 with TRBJ2-7; 12 bases are a match to TRBD2. With 1 base clipped from V and 5 bases from J, the junction kept 9 bases outside the gene matches. This CDR3 contains 17 residues. Germline V gives CDR1 SGHTA, CDR2 FQGNSA. The CDR3 region has the DNA TGTGCCAGCAGCTTAGGACTAGCGGGGGCCTCCGCCCACGAGCAGTACTTC. Its protein is CASSLGLAGASAHEQYF.

This chain links TRBV28 with TRBJ1-2; TRBD1 aligns across 8 bases. The CDR3 contains 15 residues. The trim removed 2 bases at V and 4 bases at J, leaving 6 bases unmatched. The germline V gene encodes CDR1 MDHEN and CDR2 SYDVKM. The CDR3 spells CASSLGTGARYGYTF. CDR3 sequence (DNA): TGTGCCAGCAGTTTAGGGACAGGAGCTCGCTATGGCTACACCTTC.